In this sample, the clone carrying this TCR beta chain turned up many times. What it binds is unknown. V shed 6 bases and J shed 4 bases, with 12 bases lying between them. The CDR3 consists of 13 residues. The data were taken from a study of Graves' ophthalmopathy and Graves' hyperthyroidism. Study background: Peripheral blood (taken before any treatment) was collected at initial diagnosis. Regarding the study as a whole: A majority of expanded thyroid clonotypes exceeding 0.001 frequency were likewise present in blood. The model predicted ophthalmopathy progression with 70.59% sensitivity and approximately 72% specificity.

Among the exclusions were patients with other autoimmune diseases, uncontrolled infections, pregnancy or lactation. CDR3 regions of TCR beta were amplified from RNA transcripts. First-round RT-PCR relied on HTBI primers, and a second-round multiplex PCR came next. TCRdb fed the multiplex PCR reads into MiXCR, producing one record per CDR3 protein. The data show about 150,000 distinct CDR3 sequences, with less than 45% seen just once and around 5.5% held by the top ten. Sequencing was done on a sample of peripheral blood. This TCR was sampled from a middle-aged woman with Graves' ophthalmopathy. The gene calls are TRBV12-3 or TRBV12-4 and TRBJ1-2; TRBD1 might be the D (5 bases). The CDR3 coding sequence is TGTGCCAGCAGCACGGGGACGGCCTATGGCTACACCTTC. This encodes CASSTGTAYGYTF.